This TCR beta chain was profiled in a study of CD8 T cells in ankylosing spondylitis. This clonotype was seen ten or more times. Its specificity is not known. MiXCR, run by TCRdb on the 5' RACE reads, gives a single entry per CDR3 protein. This table holds around 330,000 distinct CDR3 sequences, around a tenth found once. Study findings and constraints: Reportedly, disease-linked clones are significantly enriched in ankylosing spondylitis patients' matched synovial fluid. Within ankylosing spondylitis blood, a TCR beta motif made up of eight highly homologous variants appeared to be characteristic.

Germline CDR1 and CDR2: DFQATT and SNEGSKA (reference sequence). The CDR3 contains 13 residues. The V gene end was trimmed by 6 bases and the J gene end by 6 bases; junction bases not matched to a gene: 7. This receptor was taken from a female donor with ankylosing spondylitis or in good health (not recorded which). The source material was blood, either unsorted or a sorted T cell fraction (not recorded which). The chain recombines TRBV20-1 with TRBJ2-1; 8 bases agree with TRBD1. The CDR3 nucleotides are TGCAGTGCCTCCTCAGGGGGCTCCAATGAGCAGTTCTTC. Its protein product is CSASSGGSNEQFF.